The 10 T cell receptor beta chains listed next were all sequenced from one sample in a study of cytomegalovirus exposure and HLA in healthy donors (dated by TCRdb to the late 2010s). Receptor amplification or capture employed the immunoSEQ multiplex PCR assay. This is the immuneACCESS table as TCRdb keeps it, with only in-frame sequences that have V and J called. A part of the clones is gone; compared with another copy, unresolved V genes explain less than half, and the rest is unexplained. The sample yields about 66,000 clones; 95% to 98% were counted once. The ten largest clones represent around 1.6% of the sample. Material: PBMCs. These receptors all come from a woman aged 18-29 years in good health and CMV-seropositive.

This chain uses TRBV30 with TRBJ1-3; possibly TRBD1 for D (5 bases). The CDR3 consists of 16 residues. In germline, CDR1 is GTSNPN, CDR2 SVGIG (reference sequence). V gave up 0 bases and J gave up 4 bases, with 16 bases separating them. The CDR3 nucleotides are TGTGCCTGGAGTGTACCGGGGGGGTTAGCGGGAAACACCATATATTTT. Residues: CAWSVPGGLAGNTIYF.

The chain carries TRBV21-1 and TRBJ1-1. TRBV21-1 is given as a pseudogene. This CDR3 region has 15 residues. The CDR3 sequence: CASSKMSRENTEAFF. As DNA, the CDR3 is TGTGCCAGCAGCAAAATGTCGAGGGAGAACACTGAAGCTTTCTTT.

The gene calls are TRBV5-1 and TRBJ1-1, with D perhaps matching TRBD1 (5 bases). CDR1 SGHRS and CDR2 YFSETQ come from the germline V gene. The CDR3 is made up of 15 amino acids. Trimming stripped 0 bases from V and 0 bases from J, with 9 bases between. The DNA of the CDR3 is TGCGCCAGCAGCTTGGAGGGAGGGGTGAACACTGAAGCTTTCTTT. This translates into CASSLEGGVNTEAFF.

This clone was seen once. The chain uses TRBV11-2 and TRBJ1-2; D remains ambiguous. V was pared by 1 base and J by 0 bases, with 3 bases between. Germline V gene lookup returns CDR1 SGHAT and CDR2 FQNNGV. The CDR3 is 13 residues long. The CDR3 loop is CASSLAANYGYTF. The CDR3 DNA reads TGTGCCAGCAGCTTAGCGGCTAACTATGGCTACACCTTC.

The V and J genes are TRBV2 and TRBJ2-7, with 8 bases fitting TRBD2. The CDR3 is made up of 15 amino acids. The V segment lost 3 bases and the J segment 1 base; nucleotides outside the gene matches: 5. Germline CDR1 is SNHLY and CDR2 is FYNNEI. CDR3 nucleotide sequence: TGTGCCAGCAGTGACCGACTAGCGCTTTCCTACGAGCAGTACTTC. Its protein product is CASSDRLALSYEQYF.

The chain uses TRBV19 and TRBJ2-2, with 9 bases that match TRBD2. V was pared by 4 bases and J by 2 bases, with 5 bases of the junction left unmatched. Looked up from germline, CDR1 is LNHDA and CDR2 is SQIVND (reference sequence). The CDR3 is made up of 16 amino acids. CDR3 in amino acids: CASSRLAEINTGELFF. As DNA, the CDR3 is TGTGCCAGTAGTAGACTAGCGGAGATAAACACCGGGGAGCTGTTTTTT.

This CDR3 is CASSRQGGSQPQHF. Here the CDR3 DNA reads TGTGCCAGCAGTCGACAGGGGGGGAGTCAGCCCCAGCATTTT. J is TRBJ1-5 and V is TRBV28; 9 nucleotides line up with TRBD1. The germline gives CDR1 MDHEN, CDR2 SYDVKM. This CDR3 contains 14 residues. J gave up 6 bases and V 5 bases, and 5 bases lay outside the gene matches.

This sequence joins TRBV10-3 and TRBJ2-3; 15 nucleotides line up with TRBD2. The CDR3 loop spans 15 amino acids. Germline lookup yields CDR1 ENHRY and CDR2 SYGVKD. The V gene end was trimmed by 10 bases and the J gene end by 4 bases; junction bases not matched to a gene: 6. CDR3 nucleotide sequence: TGTGCCACCGGACTAGCGGGAGGGTTGGCAGATACGCAGTATTTT. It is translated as CATGLAGGLADTQYF.

For the CDR3, the DNA is TGTGCCAGCAGCAAGGGACAGGGGAATGAAAAACTGTTTTTT. As protein: CASSKGQGNEKLFF. The chain links TRBV21-1 to TRBJ1-4; the table names TRBD1, a call not compared with the DNA. TRBV21-1 is tagged as a pseudogene. The CDR3 runs to 14 residues.

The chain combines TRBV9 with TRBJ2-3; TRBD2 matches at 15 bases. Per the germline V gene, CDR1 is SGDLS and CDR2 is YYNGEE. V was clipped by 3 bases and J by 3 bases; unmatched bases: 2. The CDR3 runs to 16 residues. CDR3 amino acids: CASSAGLAGGTDTQYF. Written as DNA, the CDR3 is TGTGCCAGCAGCGCCGGACTAGCGGGAGGGACAGATACGCAGTATTTT.